This is a list of T cell receptor beta chains from one sample in a study of shared clonotypes between healthy human individuals. Libraries were prepared by immunoSEQ multiplex PCR; TCRdb keeps only in-frame clonotypes and omits some of them. The sample yields 450,000 to 500,000 clones, 65% to 80% seen once. Material: PBMCs. These receptors originate from a woman aged 40 to 50 in good health. Some clones in this sample may be carry-over from other donors' samples. The CDR3 runs from the conserved cysteine through the conserved F or W. The order of the fields is clone size, V gene, D gene, J gene, CDR3 DNA, CDR3 protein. The D gene is left open where the match is weak. Size values are once, few and many counts, or a class for expanded clones, and some rows have none.

>NA|TRBV28|NA|TRBJ2-7
TGTGCCAGCAGCCCAGGGCTCTACGAGCAGTACTTC
CASSPGLYEQYF
>NA|TRBV4-1|TRBD2|TRBJ2-1
TGCGCCAGCAGCCCGGGACTAGCGGGAGACCCCTTCAACAATGAGCAGTTCTTC
CASSPGLAGDPFNNEQFF
>NA|TRBV4-2|TRBD1|TRBJ1-3
TGTGCCAGCAGCCAAGACCCGACAGGGCCCAGCTCTGGAAACACCATATATTTT
CASSQDPTGPSSGNTIYF
>once|TRBV5-5|NA|TRBJ1-4
TGTGCCAGCAGCCGCGGAGCAACTAATGAAAAACTGTTTTTT
CASSRGATNEKLFF
>NA|TRBV10-3|TRBD2|TRBJ2-5
TGTGCCATCAGTGAGTCGGAGGGGACTAGATTTGGAGAGACCCAGTACTTC
CAISESEGTRFGETQYF
>NA|TRBV5-1|NA|TRBJ2-6
TGCGCCAGCAGCTTGGGGAGCTCTGGGGCCAACGTCCTGACTTTC
CASSLGSSGANVLTF
>NA|TRBV28|TRBD1|TRBJ2-7
TGTGCCGGTTCCACAGGGGGCAGTGCCTACGAGCAGTACTTC
CAGSTGGSAYEQYF
>NA|TRBV10-3|NA|TRBJ2-7
TGTGCCACCCGGGGGTCGAGCTCCTACGAGCAGTACTTC
CATRGSSSYEQYF
>NA|TRBV19|NA|TRBJ2-2
TGTGCCAGTAGTCGGGAGATTAGATCCTTCACCGGGGAGCTGTTTTTT
CASSREIRSFTGELFF
>NA|TRBV7-6|NA|TRBJ2-2
TGTGCCAGCAGCTTGGTTCTGAACACCGGGGAGCTGTTTTTT
CASSLVLNTGELFF
>many|TRBV5-1|NA|TRBJ1-1
TGCGCCAGCAGCTTGCAGCGGACCGCCGGCACTGAAGCTTTCTTT
CASSLQRTAGTEAFF
>NA|TRBV7-2|TRBD1|TRBJ2-7
TGTGCCAGCAGCTTAGGGGGACAGGGGAGCGAGCAGTACTTC
CASSLGGQGSEQYF
>NA|TRBV6-1|TRBD2|TRBJ2-1
TGTGCCAGCACCGGGAGGATAACCGGGACCAATGAGCAGTTCTTC
CASTGRITGTNEQFF
>NA|TRBV4-2|NA|TRBJ2-5
TGTGCCAGCAGCCAAGGAGGTAGGGAGTGGAGGGAGACCCAGTACTTC
CASSQGGREWRETQYF
>NA|TRBV7-6|TRBD2|TRBJ2-1
TGTGCCAGCTCACGGGGAGGGGTAAATGAGCAGTTCTTC
CASSRGGVNEQFF
>NA|TRBV6-1|TRBD2|TRBJ2-1
TGTGCCAGCAGCATAGCGGGAGGGCCTGGCGATGAGCAGTTCTTC
CASSIAGGPGDEQFF
>once|TRBV4-1|TRBD1|TRBJ2-4
TGCGCCAGCAGCCCGATACTAAGACAGGGGTTAGCCAAAAACATTCAGTACTTC
CASSPILRQGLAKNIQYF
>NA|TRBV9|NA|TRBJ2-1
TGTGCCAGCAGCGTAGTGGCTGTAGACTACAATGAGCAGTTCTTC
CASSVVAVDYNEQFF
>NA|TRBV7-9|TRBD1|TRBJ2-1
TGTGCCAGCAGCTTAGGGACAGGGGGCAACGTTTACAATGAGCAGTTCTTC
CASSLGTGGNVYNEQFF
>NA|TRBV9|TRBD1|TRBJ2-7
TGTGCCAGCAGCGTATCGGGACAGAACTACGAGCAGTACTTC
CASSVSGQNYEQYF
>NA|TRBV9|TRBD2|TRBJ2-1
TGTGCCAGCAGCGTGGCTAGCGGGACTAACAATGAGCAGTTCTTC
CASSVASGTNNEQFF
>NA|TRBV25-1|TRBD2|TRBJ2-7
TGTGCCAGCAGGGGACTAGCGGGATCCTACGAGCAGTACTTC
CASRGLAGSYEQYF
>NA|TRBV4-1|TRBD2|TRBJ2-7
TGCGCCAGCAGCCAAGAGGGGACTAGCGGGACTCCCTACGAGCAGTACTTC
CASSQEGTSGTPYEQYF
>NA|TRBV5-1|NA|TRBJ1-1
TGCGCCAGCAGCTTGGCCGTACAGGCTAACACTGAAGCTTTCTTT
CASSLAVQANTEAFF
>NA|TRBV6-6|TRBD2|TRBJ2-3
TGTGCCAGCAGTTACACGGGGGGGGGCACAGATACGCAGTATTTT
CASSYTGGGTDTQYF
>NA|TRBV6-5|NA|TRBJ2-7
TGTGCCAGCAGTTACATCAGCTCGAGGGAGCAGTACTTC
CASSYISSREQYF
>NA|TRBV30|TRBD1|TRBJ2-7
TGTGCCTGGAGTGTACAGGGGGCGAGGAGCGAGCAGTACTTC
CAWSVQGARSEQYF
>NA|TRBV10-2|TRBD1|TRBJ1-2
TGCGCCAGCAGCCCAGACAGGGGGAGGATCTATGGCTACACCTTC
CASSPDRGRIYGYTF
>NA|TRBV19|NA|TRBJ2-7
TGTGCCAGTAGTAGCGGGACAACCATATACGAGCAGTACTTC
CASSSGTTIYEQYF
>few|TRBV30|NA|TRBJ1-3
TGTGCCTGGAGTGTTGGCGATTCTGGAAACACCATATATTTT
CAWSVGDSGNTIYF
>NA|TRBV1|NA|TRBJ2-7
TGCACCAGCAGCCAAACTTCTTACGAGCAGTACTTC
CTSSQTSYEQYF
>NA|TRBV27|NA|TRBJ2-7
TGTGCCAGCAGTTTTTCCGGTGCGGGGGAGCAGTACTTC
CASSFSGAGEQYF
>NA|TRBV19|TRBD2|TRBJ2-2
TGTGCCAGTAGTACGGGAGGGGCGAACACCGGGGAGCTGTTTTTT
CASSTGGANTGELFF
>NA|TRBV5-4|TRBD2|TRBJ2-7
TGTGCCGCGGCTAGCGGGATGAGCGAGCAGTACTTC
CAAASGMSEQYF
>few|TRBV7-8|NA|TRBJ2-3
TGTGCCAGCAGCCCGTCTGCGGGCACAGATACGCAGTATTTT
CASSPSAGTDTQYF
>NA|TRBV6-1|NA|TRBJ2-2
TGTGCCTCTTCCGAAGGGAACATCGGGGAGCTGTTTTTT
CASSEGNIGELFF
>NA|TRBV10-3|NA|TRBJ1-1
TGTGCCAGCCGGGGGGACACTGAAGCTTTCTTT
CASRGDTEAFF
>NA|TRBV28|TRBD2|TRBJ2-5
TGTGCCAGCAGTACGCCCGAGACTAGCGGGGGGCAAGAGACCCAGTACTTC
CASSTPETSGGQETQYF
>NA|TRBV30|NA|TRBJ1-3
TGTGCCTGGAGCCGGCAACCTGGAAACACCATATATTTT
CAWSRQPGNTIYF
>NA|TRBV2|NA|TRBJ1-1
TGTGCCAGCAGTGTCGGGGTATTGAACACTGAAGCTTTCTTT
CASSVGVLNTEAFF
>once|TRBV11-2|NA|TRBJ1-3
TGTGCCAGCAGCTTAGATCGCGCGGAAAACACCATATATTTT
CASSLDRAENTIYF
>few|TRBV30|TRBD1|TRBJ1-4
TGTGCCTGGAGTGAAGGGGGCAGTGAAAAACTGTTTTTT
CAWSEGGSEKLFF
>few|TRBV6-6|TRBD2|TRBJ2-7
TGTGCCAGCAGTTCTTCAGCGGGGGCATCCTACGAGCAGTACTTC
CASSSSAGASYEQYF
>NA|TRBV7-8|NA|TRBJ2-7
TGTGCCAGCGCTAGGACAGCCTCTAAGCAAAGCTACGAGCAGTACTTC
CASARTASKQSYEQYF
>NA|TRBV28|TRBD2|TRBJ2-7
TGTGCCAGCACCGACAGTCGGGGAGGGGACTACGAGCAGTACTTC
CASTDSRGGDYEQYF
>NA|TRBV29-1|NA|TRBJ1-1
TGCAGCGTTGAAGAACTAGGGGGGGACACTGAAGCTTTCTTT
CSVEELGGDTEAFF
>NA|TRBV5-1|TRBD2|TRBJ2-1
TGCGCCAGCAGCGTGCTAGCGGGAGGGGTGAATGAGCAGTTCTTC
CASSVLAGGVNEQFF
>once|TRBV7-2|NA|TRBJ2-1
TGTGCCAGCAGCTTAGGGGGCTCGTACAATGAGCAGTTCTTC
CASSLGGSYNEQFF
>NA|TRBV4-2|NA|TRBJ2-7
TGTGCCAGCAGCCAAGATACAGGGTCACGTAACTACGAGCAGTACTTC
CASSQDTGSRNYEQYF
>once|TRBV5-1|NA|TRBJ1-1
TGCGCCAGCAACCCTGGACAAGTCGTCACTGAAGCTTTCTTT
CASNPGQVVTEAFF
>NA|TRBV28|NA|TRBJ2-7
TGTGCCAGCAGTTTAGTATTCGAGCTGACCCCGTTTAACAGGTCCCCTCGAACCTACGAGCAGTACTTC
CASSLVFELTPFNRSPRTYEQYF
>NA|TRBV5-1|TRBD1|TRBJ2-1
TGCGCCAGCAGTACCCCGACAGGGACCTACAATGAGCAGTTCTTC
CASSTPTGTYNEQFF
>once|TRBV28|NA|TRBJ1-5
TGTGCCAGCAGTTTGAACCCCACGTCCGATCAGCCCCAGCATTTT
CASSLNPTSDQPQHF
>NA|TRBV2|TRBD1|TRBJ1-3
TGTGCCAGCACCGACAGGGTTTCTGGAAACACCATATATTTT
CASTDRVSGNTIYF
>once|TRBV7-8|NA|TRBJ2-5
TGTGCCAGCAGCTTAGCGACGATATGGGGGGAGACCCAGTACTTC
CASSLATIWGETQYF
>NA|TRBV7-9|TRBD2|TRBJ2-1
TGTGCCAGCAGCTTGGGACTAGCGGAAAATGAGCAGTTCTTC
CASSLGLAENEQFF
>few|TRBV9|TRBD2|TRBJ2-7
TGTGCCAGCAGCGCACGACCTAGCGGGGGTTACGAGCAGTACTTC
CASSARPSGGYEQYF
>NA|TRBV30|TRBD2|TRBJ2-2
TGTGCCTGGAGTCGGACTAGCGGGAGGCTGGGCGGGGAGCTGTTTTTT
CAWSRTSGRLGGELFF
>NA|TRBV29-1|TRBD2|TRBJ2-3
TGCAGCGTTGAAGATGGGACTAGCGGGAGGGATACGCAGTATTTT
CSVEDGTSGRDTQYF
>few|TRBV21-1|NA|TRBJ2-5
TGTGCCAGCAGCAGAGGTTATGGAGCTAGCGGGAGGGACCGAGAGACCCAGTACTTC
CASSRGYGASGRDRETQYF